The next 25 T cell receptor beta chains were all read from a single sample in a study of response to subunit inactivated influenza vaccine. One entry per CDR3 protein, called by TCRdb with MiXCR from the RT-PCR reads. The sample shows roughly 500,000 distinct CDR3 sequences, 25% of them seen only once. This material consisted of CD4+ T cells sorted from PBMCs, taken 5 days after vaccination. The source of these receptors is a man aged 50 or older who received an inactivated influenza vaccine.

As to this clonotype: Compared with germline, one end of the junction differs, possibly owing to a read error. The V call is TRBV20-1, the J call TRBJ2-3; 9 bases map to TRBD1. The CDR3 has 16 amino acids. CDR1 DFQATT and CDR2 SNEGSKA come from the germline V gene (reference sequence). The CDR3 nucleotides read TGCTGTGCTAGAGGACAGGGGAGGGGAACCACAGATACGCAGTATTTT. Protein product: CCARGQGRGTTDTQYF.

This clonotype appeared a few times. V gene TRBV12-3 or TRBV12-4 combines with J gene TRBJ2-1, with 10 bases that match TRBD2. CDR3 length equals 15 residues. V lost 9 bases and J lost 9; bases outside the gene matches: 14. Here the CDR3 reads CASFQSGGGVFEQFF. CDR3 bases: TGTGCCAGTTTCCAGAGCGGGGGGGGCGTTTTTGAGCAGTTCTTC.

The V call is TRBV24-1, the J call TRBJ1-2; the match to TRBD1 covers 7 bases. The ends lost 7 bases at V and 4 bases at J; junction bases unmatched: 5. CDR1 is KGHDR and CDR2 is SFDVKD in the germline V gene. This CDR3 spans 13 amino acids. The CDR3 protein is CATSMGQTYGYTF. The CDR3 DNA sequence: TGTGCCACCAGCATGGGACAGACCTATGGCTACACCTTC.

The chain combines TRBV20-1 with TRBJ2-7; no clear D gene. V was pared by 0 bases and J by 5 bases, with 14 bases between. The CDR3 length is 14 residues. CDR1 and CDR2 (germline): DFQATT, SNEGSKA (reference sequence). CDR3 residues: CSARDPARSDEQYF. DNA for the CDR3: TGCAGTGCTAGAGATCCGGCTAGGTCGGACGAGCAGTACTTC.

The table lists this clonotype with a few counts. This chain uses TRBV7-8 with TRBJ2-1, with 9 bases lining up with TRBD2. CDR1 SGHVS and CDR2 FQNEAQ come from the germline V gene. CDR3 length: 15 residues. The J segment lost 9 bases and the V segment lost 3 bases, leaving 9 bases of the junction unmatched. The CDR3 DNA sequence: TGTGCCAGCAGCTTTTGGAGTAGCGGGAGAGGTGAGCAGTTCTTC. Its translation is CASSFWSSGRGEQFF.

This rearrangement joins TRBV6-2 or TRBV6-3 to TRBJ2-1, with a tentative D call TRBD2 (6 bases). CDR1 is MNHEY, CDR2 SVGEGT, per germline. This CDR3 has 13 amino acids. Trimming shortened V by 7 bases and J by 9 bases, and 16 bases separated the two germline ends. The DNA of the CDR3 is TGTGCCAGCATATCGGGGGTGTCTGCTGAGCAGTTCTTC. Translated: CASISGVSAEQFF.

The gene calls are TRBV6-2 or TRBV6-3 and TRBJ1-5, with D uncertain. Looked up from germline, CDR1 is MNHEY and CDR2 is SVGEGT. V was pared by 6 bases and J by 7 bases, with 13 bases between. CDR3 length: 13 residues. This chain's CDR3 is CASSRPLEQPQHF. The CDR3 nucleotides are TGTGCCAGCAGCCGACCGCTTGAGCAGCCCCAGCATTTT.

There are a few counts of this clonotype. The rearrangement uses TRBV20-1 and TRBJ2-3; D remains unclear. The CDR3 contains 10 residues. Looked up from germline, CDR1 is DFQATT and CDR2 is SNEGSKA (reference sequence). V shed 3 bases and J shed 6 bases, with 4 bases lying between them. The CDR3 protein is CSASEDTQYF. The CDR3 DNA follows: TGCAGTGCTAGTGAGGATACGCAGTATTTT.

The V gene is TRBV7-9, the J gene TRBJ2-5; unclear D gene. The CDR3 spans 14 residues. The V and J ends lost 5 bases and 1 base respectively, with 11 bases between them. CDR1 and CDR2 from the germline V gene are SEHNR and FQNEAQ (reference sequence). The CDR3 is CASSPTRVQETQYF. The DNA of the CDR3 is TGTGCCAGCAGCCCAACCCGGGTCCAAGAGACCCAGTACTTC.

CDR3 DNA sequence: TGCGCCAGCAGCCAAGATGGTCTAGCGGCGGCCAATGAGCAGTTCTTC. Protein product: CASSQDGLAAANEQFF. The rearrangement links TRBV4-1 to TRBJ2-1; TRBD2 aligns across 7 bases. The CDR3 consists of 16 residues. From germline, CDR1 is MGHRA and CDR2 YSYEKL. J gave up 6 bases and V 0 bases, and 8 bases lay outside the gene matches.

The V and J genes are TRBV14 and TRBJ1-1; 7 nucleotides align to TRBD1. The germline V gene encodes CDR1 SGHDN and CDR2 FVKESK. Losses at the gene ends were 5 bases for V and 5 bases for J; bases not matched to a gene: 11. The CDR3 length is 15 residues. The CDR3 DNA sequence: TGTGCCAGCAGCGAGACCAGGGGGTTCGTGACTGAAGCTTTCTTT. Its protein product is CASSETRGFVTEAFF.

This clonotype was counted only a few times. The rearrangement links TRBV7-2 to TRBJ1-2; 9 bases line up with TRBD1. This CDR3 contains 15 residues. Germline CDR1 and CDR2: SGHTA and FQGNSA. Trimming removed 3 bases from V and 4 bases from J; junction bases left unmatched: 6. The CDR3 sequence is CASSLDRGAIYGYTF. The CDR3 coding sequence is TGTGCCAGCAGCTTGGACAGGGGTGCTATCTATGGCTACACCTTC.

This clonotype was counted a few times. This chain uses TRBV13 with TRBJ2-7; D is possibly TRBD2 (5 bases). Deletions cut 5 bases from V and 6 bases from J, with 20 bases between. The germline V gene has CDR1 PRHDT and CDR2 FYEKMQ (reference sequence). CDR3 length equals 15 residues. CDR3 coding DNA: TGTGCCAGCAGCAACCCACCCCGAGAGGGTAGCGAGCAGTACTTC. It specifies CASSNPPREGSEQYF. The complete variable domain, with remaining parts taken from reference TRBV13 and TRBJ2-7, reads AAGVIQSPRHLIKEKRETATLKCYPIPRHDTVYWYQQGPGQDPQFLISFYEKMQSDKGSIPDRFSAQQFSDYHSELNMSSLELGDSALYFCASSNPPREGSEQYFGPGTRLTVT.

J is TRBJ1-4 and V is TRBV7-2, with a tentative D call TRBD1 (6 bases). The CDR3 covers 14 residues. Germline CDR1 SGHTA, CDR2 FQGNSA. Trimming cost V 5 bases and J 11 bases, with 18 bases left between them. CDR3 region: CASSPTYRANKLFF. Here the CDR3 DNA reads TGTGCCAGCAGCCCTACCTACAGGGCCAACAAACTGTTTTTT. The full variable domain, its missing parts supplied by reference TRBV7-2 and TRBJ1-4, is GAGVSQSPSNKVTEKGKDVELRCDPISGHTALYWYRQSLGQGLEFLIYFQGNSAPDKSGLPSDRFSAERTGGSVSTLTIQRTQQEDSAVYLCASSPTYRANKLFFGSGTQLSVL.

The chain carries TRBV18 and TRBJ2-7, with 9 bases matching TRBD1. The CDR3 runs 14 residues. V lost 5 bases, J lost 3 bases, and 5 bases stayed unmatched. Per germline, CDR1 KGHSH and CDR2 LQKENI. The CDR3 sequence is CASSTGTGNYEQYF. The CDR3 DNA sequence: TGTGCCAGCTCAACCGGGACAGGGAACTACGAGCAGTACTTC.

The chain joins TRBV5-1 to TRBJ2-5, with a possible D match to TRBD1 (5 bases). Germline values: CDR1 SGHRS, CDR2 YFSETQ. The CDR3 has 15 residues. V was trimmed by 1 base and J by 5 bases, leaving 15 bases between them. CDR3 loop: CASSLLGRLEETQYF. In nucleotides, the CDR3 is TGCGCCAGCAGCTTGTTGGGGCGATTAGAGGAGACCCAGTACTTC.

Turning to this clonotype: The junction departs from the called germline gene at one end, perhaps through a read error. J is TRBJ2-1 and V is TRBV7-7; 8 bases are a match to TRBD1. CDR3 length equals 14 residues. CDR1 is SSHAT and CDR2 is FNYEAQ in the germline V gene (reference sequence). The CDR3 here is CASSLAGQGSEQFF. CDR3 bases: TGTGCTAGCAGCTTAGCAGGACAGGGTTCTGAGCAGTTCTTC.

This clonotype was observed at least ten times. The chain couples TRBV11-2 to TRBJ2-3, with 8 bases fitting TRBD1. Germline V lookup: CDR1 SGHAT, CDR2 FQNNGV. This CDR3 is built from 16 residues. V shed 0 bases, J shed 2 bases, and the junction held 4 bases outside the gene matches. CDR3 residues: CASSLDRTGPTDTQYF. CDR3 sequence (DNA): TGTGCCAGCAGCTTAGACCGGACAGGGCCCACAGATACGCAGTATTTT.

The CDR3 is CSARRPLSSPQETQYF. DNA for the CDR3: TGCAGTGCTAGACGCCCCCTTTCCAGTCCCCAAGAGACCCAGTACTTC. The chain joins TRBV20-1 to TRBJ2-5, with no clear D. CDR1 and CDR2 from the germline V gene are DFQATT and SNEGSKA (reference sequence). The CDR3 is made up of 16 amino acids. Trimming left V 2 bases short and J 1 base short, with 17 bases between.

A few counts support this clonotype. The chain couples TRBV27 to TRBJ1-1; unclear D gene. The V gene lost 3 bases and the J gene lost 3 bases, with 8 bases spanning the gap. Germline V gene sequence: CDR1 MNHEY, CDR2 SMNVEV (reference sequence). The CDR3 has 13 amino acids. The CDR3 loop reads CASSFPGHTEAFF. DNA for the CDR3: TGTGCCAGCAGTTTTCCGGGTCACACTGAAGCTTTCTTT.

This clonotype appeared once. The CDR3 sequence is CASRTGLARTSTDTQYF. The CDR3 bases are TGTGCCAGCAGAACGGGACTAGCGAGAACTAGCACAGATACGCAGTATTTT. The chain is built from TRBV6-2 or TRBV6-3 and TRBJ2-3; 10 nucleotides line up with TRBD2. The V gene's germline CDR1 is MNHEY and CDR2 SVGEGT. Unmatched junction bases numbered 9, after V lost 6 bases and J lost 0 bases. This CDR3 is 17 amino acids long.

The chain carries TRBV12-3 or TRBV12-4 and TRBJ2-3, with D tentatively TRBD2 (5 bases). CDR3 length equals 18 residues. Trimming took 6 bases from V and 2 from J, leaving 24 bases between them. CDR3 coding DNA: TGTGCCAGCAGCCGAGGGTTTTCCCCCCCCTCTTTCACAGATACGCAGTATTTT. The encoded protein is CASSRGFSPPSFTDTQYF.

The chain couples TRBV6-2 or TRBV6-3 to TRBJ2-1; either TRBD1 or TRBD2 may supply D (6 bases each). V was clipped by 11 bases and J by 4 bases, with 9 bases between them. The CDR3 is made up of 11 amino acids. CDR1 and CDR2 from the germline V gene are MNHEY and SVGEGT. The CDR3, as DNA: TGTGCCGGAGGGGGTTACAATGAGCAGTTCTTC. This translates into CAGGGYNEQFF.

This clonotype was recorded a few times. DNA of the CDR3: TGTGCCATCACAGGGACGAATCCGAACACTGAAGCTTTCTTT. Translated: CAITGTNPNTEAFF. The chain employs TRBV10-3 and TRBJ1-1, with TRBD1 as a possible D gene (5 bases). Between the trimmed V and J ends, which lost 7 bases and 1 base, there was a span of 13 bases. Germline CDR1 ENHRY, CDR2 SYGVKD. The CDR3 loop spans 14 amino acids.

The J gene is TRBJ2-2, the V gene TRBV6-5, with D possibly matching TRBD1 (5 bases). The V gene's germline CDR1 is MNHEY and CDR2 SVGAGI. CDR3 length equals 16 residues. The ends were cut back, 2 bases at V and 7 bases at J, with 17 bases in the middle. DNA of the CDR3: TGTGCCAGCAGTTACACGGACAACCGCTTAGGCGGGGAGCTGTTTTTT. Its protein product is CASSYTDNRLGGELFF.